Reported below is one TCR beta chain. Data came from immunoSEQ multiplex PCR; TCRdb stores just in-frame clones and leaves some out. The sample includes about 68,000 clones, 75% to 95% of them seen just once. This record belongs to a study of T cell changes during pregnancy in multiple sclerosis. The sample consisted of peripheral blood, taken in the second trimester of pregnancy. The receptor was derived from a female donor with multiple sclerosis, enrolled in a pregnancy study.

In DNA, the CDR3 is TGTGCCACCTGGGGGGGCAGTGCCTACGAGCAGTACTTC. This sequence encodes CATWGGSAYEQYF. V is TRBV27 and J is TRBJ2-7; D may be TRBD2 (7 bases). The germline V gene has CDR1 MNHEY and CDR2 SMNVEV (reference sequence). V lost 10 bases, J lost 2 bases, and 15 bases lay in between. The CDR3 has 13 residues.